Described below is a single T cell receptor (beta chain) sequence and its context. Its antigen is unidentified. The CDR3 consists of 14 residues. V lost 3 bases and J 3 bases, leaving 11 bases between the germline ends. Germline CDR1 MNHNS, CDR2 SASEGT. The source of the sample is a study of T cells after yellow fever vaccination. Using its own MiXCR run on the 5' RACE reads, TCRdb lists one record per CDR3 protein. The sample has some 600,000 distinct CDR3 sequences; around 16% are singletons. Notes on the study in general: Detected again after the booster were most primary-vaccination clones, at about 96% CD4 and approximately 87% CD8. There was a small share of clonotypes that showed up in both the CD4 and CD8 compartments. Researchers report a weaker secondary response that nonetheless peaked faster, day 5 versus 15. FACS-sorted repertoires could harbor abundant contaminating bulk-population clonotypes.

Here the sequenced sample was PBMCs, taken around 5 days after the first yellow fever vaccination. The chain joins TRBV6-1 to TRBJ2-5; a possible D gene is TRBD2 (6 bases). This TCR was sampled from a man aged 18 to 29 who received the YFV17D yellow fever vaccine. CDR3 sequence (DNA): TGTGCCAGCAGTGACTACGGGGGAGAAGAGACCCAGTACTTC. Translating gives CASSDYGGEETQYF.